This TCR beta chain was sequenced during a study of blood T cell repertoires in COVID-19. Study summary: PBMCs, B-cell-depleted T cells, or T cells were the source of the cDNA or gDNA that made up the material.

The CDR3 is 15 amino acids. Germline values: CDR1 MNHEY, CDR2 SVGAGI. Trimming removed 5 bases at V and 2 bases at J, with 13 bases between. Some clones are missing from TCRdb's copy, which holds only in-frame ones; the method was immunoSEQ multiplex PCR. The sample lists 280,000 or so clones, roughly 88% occurring once. The sample comprised peripheral blood. This sequence joins TRBV6-5 and TRBJ2-1; D possibly corresponds to TRBD1 (6 bases). The source is a man aged 18 to 30 with active or convalescent COVID-19. The CDR3 nucleotides read TGTGCCAGCAGTCAACAGGGTTCGGCCTACAATGAGCAGTTCTTC. Encoded protein: CASSQQGSAYNEQFF.